Following are 16 T cell receptor beta chains from one sample sequenced in a study of metastatic and nonmetastatic thyroid tumors. TCRdb re-called clones from the PCR reads using MiXCR. The table records 46,000 or so clones, roughly 15% of them present only once. Among the patients, none had received any treatment before thyroid surgery. The sequencing sample was made of blood. Source of these receptors: a female donor with papillary thyroid cancer or a benign thyroid nodule (not recorded which). Some clones in this sample may be carry-over from other donors' samples.

Turning to this clone: This CDR3 is also generated by other DNA sequences in the sample. The rearrangement joins TRBV28 to TRBJ1-3; D unresolved. Germline lookup yields CDR1 MDHEN and CDR2 SYDVKM. The CDR3 runs to 15 residues. V was pared by 5 bases and J by 0 bases, with 11 bases between. CDR3 residues: CASSPNGYSGNTIYF. CDR3 sequence (DNA): TGTGCCAGCAGTCCGAATGGGTACTCTGGAAACACCATATATTTT.

This clone appeared many times. CDR3: CAISEGQGNTEAFF. CDR3 in DNA: TGTGCCATCAGTGAGGGACAGGGGAACACTGAAGCTTTCTTT. The chain uses TRBV10-3 and TRBJ1-1; 8 positions agree with TRBD1. The CDR3 loop spans 14 amino acids. Germline lookup yields CDR1 ENHRY and CDR2 SYGVKD. The V and J ends lost 2 bases and 1 base, in that order; junction bases with no gene match: 0.

In the case of this clone: The junction does not match germline at one end; this may be a read error. The gene calls are TRBV20-1 and TRBJ1-2; 10 bases are shared with TRBD1. The V gene's germline CDR1 is DFQATT and CDR2 SNEGSKA (reference sequence). This CDR3 has 16 residues. As DNA, the CDR3 is TGCAGTGCTAGAGTGGACAGGGGGAAAGCTAACTATGGATACTCCTTC. Protein: CSARVDRGKANYGYSF.

Remarks on this clone: Being one base from a much bigger clone, this may be a read error. The chain joins TRBV4-2 to TRBJ2-1; D unresolved. The length of the CDR3 is 11 residues. Germline CDR1 is LGHNA and CDR2 is YNFKEQ. The CDR3 reads CVSSQVEEQFF. The CDR3 coding sequence is TGTGTCAGCAGCCAAGTTGAGGAGCAGTTCTTC.

This clone showed up many times. The sample holds other DNA sequences that translate to the same CDR3. J is TRBJ2-3 and V is TRBV28, with 13 bases lining up with TRBD2. The CDR3 is 16 residues long. CDR1 and CDR2 from the germline V gene are MDHEN and SYDVKM. The V gene end was trimmed by 10 bases and the J gene end by 2 bases; junction bases not matched to a gene: 9. This chain's CDR3 is CATAGLAGSFTDTQYF. The CDR3 bases are TGTGCCACCGCGGGACTAGCGGGATCTTTCACAGATACGCAGTATTTT.

This clone is medium-sized in the sample. This chain links TRBV27 with TRBJ2-3; maybe TRBD2 (6 bases). This CDR3 region has 15 residues. Trimming stripped 3 bases from V and 4 bases from J, with 14 bases between. Germline values: CDR1 MNHEY, CDR2 SMNVEV (reference sequence). In DNA form, the CDR3 reads TGTGCCAGCAGTTTCTCGGGGGTGGGCGCAGATACGCAGTATTTT. Translating it yields CASSFSGVGADTQYF.

This clone has a count of ten or more. Distinct nucleotide sequences in the sample also encode this CDR3. This chain joins TRBV12-5 and TRBJ2-2, with 9 nucleotides matching TRBD2. The germline CDR1 and CDR2 sequences are LGHNT and FRNRAP. This CDR3 has 17 amino acids. Losses at the gene ends were 6 bases for V and 5 bases for J; bases not matched to a gene: 13. CDR3 amino acids: CASGVRAGGPGTGELFF. The CDR3 DNA is TGTGCTAGTGGAGTCAGGGCGGGAGGGCCGGGAACCGGGGAGCTGTTTTTT.

This clone was seen more than once but under ten times. The chain couples TRBV19 to TRBJ1-5; TRBD1 aligns across 7 bases. Germline CDR1 LNHDA, CDR2 SQIVND (reference sequence). This CDR3 has 14 amino acids. The J segment lost 2 bases and the V segment lost 9 bases, leaving 7 bases of the junction unmatched. The chain's CDR3 is CARRKTGCNQPQHF. The CDR3 DNA follows: TGTGCCAGGAGAAAGACAGGGTGCAATCAGCCCCAGCATTTT.

This clone has at least ten counts. The chain carries TRBV4-2 and TRBJ2-2, with no clear D. CDR1 is LGHNA and CDR2 is YNFKEQ in the germline V gene. The V and J ends lost 2 bases and 3 bases respectively, with 13 bases between them. The CDR3 is 16 amino acids. The CDR3 reads CASSQLGLRDTGELFF. Here the CDR3 DNA reads TGTGCCAGCAGCCAACTTGGCCTTCGTGACACCGGGGAGCTGTTTTTT.

This clone was recorded many times. The chain is built from TRBV4-2 and TRBJ2-2; 7 positions match TRBD2. Germline V gene sequence: CDR1 LGHNA, CDR2 YNFKEQ. V dropped 0 bases and J dropped 0; count of bases not matched to a gene: 4. The CDR3 is 17 amino acids. CDR3 nucleotide sequence: TGTGCCAGCAGCCAAGATGGGGGGGGGTCGAACACCGGGGAGCTGTTTTTT. It is translated as CASSQDGGGSNTGELFF.

This clone was counted many times. This sample includes further DNA sequences coding for the same CDR3. The rearrangement uses TRBV7-9 and TRBJ2-1; D is undetermined. The germline V gene has CDR1 SEHNR and CDR2 FQNEAQ (reference sequence). The CDR3 has 13 residues. V lost 1 base to trimming and J lost 5 bases, with 6 bases between them. CDR3 sequence: CASSLGRHNEQFF. The CDR3 coding sequence is TGTGCCAGCAGCTTAGGCCGGCACAATGAGCAGTTCTTC. Looking up the rest from reference TRBV7-9 and TRBJ2-1 gives the full variable domain: DTGVSQNPRHKITKRGQNVTFRCDPISEHNRLYWYRQTLGQGPEFLTYFQNEAQLEKSRLLSDRFSAERPKGSFSTLEIQRTEQGDSAMYLCASSLGRHNEQFFGPGTRLTVL.

This clone was detected ten times or more. This chain connects TRBV7-2 to TRBJ1-6, with 7 bases that match TRBD1. The J segment lost 5 bases and the V segment lost 6 bases, leaving 4 bases of the junction unmatched. Germline V CDR1 and CDR2: SGHTA, FQGNSA. This CDR3 region has 14 residues. This chain's CDR3 is CASRPDRDNSPLHF. CDR3 sequence (DNA): TGTGCCAGCAGGCCCGACAGGGATAATTCACCCCTCCACTTT. Filled out from reference TRBV7-2 and TRBJ1-6, the complete variable domain reads GAGVSQSPSNKVTEKGKDVELRCDPISGHTALYWYRQSLGQGLEFLIYFQGNSAPDKSGLPSDRFSAERTGGSVSTLTIQRTQQEDSAVYLCASRPDRDNSPLHFGNGTRLTVT.

The chain recombines TRBV6-4 with TRBJ2-3; no definite D call. The germline V gene has CDR1 MRHNA and CDR2 SNTAGT. The CDR3 runs to 15 residues. Trimming removed 2 bases at V and 3 bases at J, with 12 bases between. CDR3 nucleotides: TGTGCCAGCAGTGACGGCGCGGATGATACAGATACGCAGTATTTT. Encoded protein: CASSDGADDTDTQYF.

About this clone itself: A junction end diverges from the germline sequence, so it may reflect a read error. The chain links TRBV24-1 to TRBJ2-2; weak D call: TRBD1 (6 bases). The CDR3 has 14 amino acids. Germline CDR1 and CDR2: KGHDR and SFDVKD. DNA of the CDR3: TGTGCCACCAGTGCGGGACATAACACCGGGGAGCTGTTCTTT. Its translation is CATSAGHNTGELFF.

There are many counts of this clone. The chain recombines TRBV4-2 with TRBJ1-5, with 7 bases that match TRBD1. Per germline, CDR1 LGHNA and CDR2 YNFKEQ. Germline trimming cut 2 bases from V and 4 bases from J; bases unmatched to any gene: 5. The CDR3 contains 15 residues. The DNA for the CDR3 is TGTGCCAGCAGCCAACCCGGGACAGAGAATCAGCCCCAGCATTTT. Amino acid sequence: CASSQPGTENQPQHF.

This clone was seen many times. J is TRBJ2-3 and V is TRBV4-1; 8 bases agree with TRBD2. Germline lookup yields CDR1 MGHRA and CDR2 YSYEKL. The CDR3 spans 17 residues. With 1 base clipped from V and 8 bases from J, the junction kept 14 bases outside the gene matches. In DNA, the CDR3 is TGCGCCAGCAGCCAAGCACCAATAAACGGGAGGGCTGGTACGCAGTATTTT. It translates to CASSQAPINGRAGTQYF.